These 10 T cell receptor beta chains were all obtained from the same sample, sequenced in a study of blood T cell repertoires in COVID-19. Sequencing used immunoSEQ multiplex PCR; TCRdb keeps in-frame clones, though not all of them. The sample has approximately 35,000 clones; about 82% are singletons. The source material was peripheral blood. These receptors were collected from an elderly man with active COVID-19.

J is TRBJ2-3 and V is TRBV7-9, with 11 bases identical to TRBD2. Germline V CDR1 and CDR2: SEHNR, FQNEAQ (reference sequence). The CDR3 is 15 amino acids. Germline trimming cut 3 bases from V and 1 base from J; bases unmatched to any gene: 0. Here the CDR3 reads CASSLTSGGTDTQYF. The CDR3 DNA sequence: TGTGCCAGCAGCTTGACTAGCGGGGGCACAGATACGCAGTATTTT.

V and J are TRBV29-1 and TRBJ1-6; TRBD1 might be the D (5 bases). This CDR3 region has 14 residues. In germline, CDR1 is SQVTM, CDR2 ANQGSEA. V was cut by 4 bases and J by 3 bases, with 10 bases left in between. The CDR3 spells CSVADSSYNSPLHF. CDR3 nucleotides: TGCAGCGTTGCTGACAGTAGCTATAATTCACCCCTCCACTTT.

The V call is TRBV10-2, the J call TRBJ1-2, with a possible D match to TRBD1 (6 bases). V lost 0 bases, J lost 6 bases, and 8 bases lay in between. CDR3 length: 13 residues. Germline V gene lookup returns CDR1 WSHSY and CDR2 SAAADI. The CDR3 loop is CASSESGQNGYTF. CDR3 sequence (DNA): TGCGCCAGCAGTGAGTCCGGACAGAATGGCTACACCTTC.

In this sample, this clone turned up once. This chain links TRBV2 with TRBJ2-7, with 7 positions matching TRBD1. Germline V lookup: CDR1 SNHLY, CDR2 FYNNEI. The junction had 14 bases not matched to a gene; V was cut back by 10 bases and J by 5 bases. The CDR3 is 14 residues long. CDR3 DNA: TGTGCCACCCGGCCTCGAGGGGGCTGGAACGAGCAGTACTTC. This gives the protein CATRPRGGWNEQYF.

V usage is TRBV4-3 and J usage is TRBJ2-7; TRBD2 matches at 11 bases. The length of the CDR3 is 16 residues. The V gene end was trimmed by 1 base and the J gene end by 6 bases; junction bases not matched to a gene: 8. Germline CDR1 and CDR2: LGHNA and YSLEER. CDR3 nucleotides: TGCGCCAGCAGCCAAGGAGGGACTAGCGGACTATTCGAGCAGTACTTC. Its translation is CASSQGGTSGLFEQYF.

V gene TRBV15 combines with J gene TRBJ2-2, with D possibly being TRBD2 (5 bases). The CDR3 sequence is 15 residues long. Trimming removed 0 bases at V and 6 bases at J, with 11 bases between. Germline values: CDR1 LNHNV, CDR2 YYDKDF (reference sequence). CDR3 residues: CATSRDRGRPGELFF. In DNA, the CDR3 is TGTGCCACCAGCAGAGATAGAGGGCGGCCCGGGGAGCTGTTTTTT.

This chain joins TRBV28 and TRBJ1-2; TRBD1 might be the D (6 bases). Germline CDR1 MDHEN, CDR2 SYDVKM. Trimming pared 3 bases from V and 7 bases from J, leaving 12 bases between. The CDR3 loop spans 13 amino acids. CDR3 in DNA: TGTGCCAGCAGTTTGTTGGGGGCGGGTGGCTACACCTTC. It yields the protein CASSLLGAGGYTF.

The genes are TRBV27 and TRBJ1-4; 7 nucleotides agree with TRBD1. The CDR3 length is 18 residues. The germline CDR1 and CDR2 sequences are MNHEY and SMNVEV (reference sequence). Trimming cost V 5 bases and J 3 bases; bases outside gene matches: 15. CDR3 in DNA: TGTGCCAGCAGTATCCGACAGGGTATCCCTTTGGCTAATGAAAAACTGTTTTTT. Its translation is CASSIRQGIPLANEKLFF.

The chain carries TRBV6-6 and TRBJ1-3; D not resolved. The V gene's germline CDR1 is MNHNY and CDR2 SVGAGI (reference sequence). The germline V and J ends were trimmed by 6 bases and 4 bases, with 13 bases remaining between them. CDR3 size: 14 residues. The CDR3 region has the DNA TGTGCCAGCAGCGAGGCGGCGAGAGGAAACACCATATATTTT. It specifies CASSEAARGNTIYF.

J is TRBJ2-3 and V is TRBV19, with 10 positions matching TRBD1. Germline values: CDR1 LNHDA, CDR2 SQIVND (reference sequence). The V segment lost 4 bases and the J segment 5 bases; nucleotides outside the gene matches: 3. The CDR3 consists of 14 residues. CDR3: CASSNRDRGDTQYF. CDR3 nucleotides: TGTGCCAGTAGTAACCGGGACAGGGGAGATACGCAGTATTTT.